This record concerns one T cell receptor (beta chain) sequence. The CDR3 contains 15 residues. Germline V gene data show CDR1 as SNHLY and CDR2 as FYNNEI. The ends were cut back, 4 bases at V and 4 bases at J, with 15 bases in the middle. TCRdb keeps only in-frame clones here, not all; method: immunoSEQ multiplex PCR. The repertoire consists of around 200,000 clones, with 89% occurring once and the leading ten covering 2% to 2.5%. The data were obtained in a study of blood T cell repertoires in COVID-19. The clonotype was recovered from a woman in her thirties or forties with acute COVID-19. V usage is TRBV2 and J usage is TRBJ2-3; TRBD1 is a possible D gene (7 bases). The sequencing sample was made of PBMCs or T cells enriched from blood (not recorded which). For the CDR3, the DNA is TGTGCCAGCAGTGTAACAGGGGAGGATGCAGATACGCAGTATTTT. Its protein is CASSVTGEDADTQYF.